These 5 T cell receptor beta chains share one sample of origin, sequenced in a study of T cells in narcolepsy. Sequencing used immunoSEQ multiplex PCR; TCRdb keeps in-frame clones, though not all of them. The sample has around 34,000 clones, roughly 80% seen once. The sample was memory (CD45RA-) CD4+ T cells from blood. These receptors originate from a human donor in good health.

The chain has TRBV5-4 and TRBJ2-5; TRBD1 agrees at 12 bases. V lost 5 bases, J lost 5 bases, and 16 bases stayed unmatched. Germline values: CDR1 SGHNT, CDR2 YYREEE (reference sequence). The CDR3 contains 18 residues. The CDR3 sequence: CASSSGFSGTGGGETQYF. The CDR3 nucleotides are TGTGCCAGCAGTTCTGGATTCTCCGGGACAGGGGGCGGGGAGACCCAGTACTTC.

This clone was recorded a few times. The genes are TRBV7-8 and TRBJ1-1; 9 nucleotides line up with TRBD1. The CDR3 contains 17 residues. Looked up from germline, CDR1 is SGHVS and CDR2 is FQNEAQ. The V segment lost 5 bases and the J segment 1 base; nucleotides outside the gene matches: 11. DNA for the CDR3: TGTGCCAGCAGCCACCGGGACAGGGCCTCTTGGAACACTGAAGCTTTCTTT. Translation gives CASSHRDRASWNTEAFF.

The V and J genes are TRBV7-2 and TRBJ2-7, with D possibly called TRBD1 or TRBD2 (5 bases each). There are 16 residues in the CDR3. From germline, CDR1 is SGHTA and CDR2 FQGNSA. V was cut by 2 bases and J by 3 bases, with 17 bases left in between. The CDR3: CASSLLQGFGGYEQYF. DNA of the CDR3: TGTGCCAGCAGCTTATTGCAGGGATTTGGAGGCTACGAGCAGTACTTC.

The chain joins TRBV19 to TRBJ1-1; 8 bases align to TRBD1. The junction had 12 bases not matched to a gene; V was cut back by 6 bases and J by 6 bases. Germline lookup yields CDR1 LNHDA and CDR2 SQIVND (reference sequence). The CDR3 has 15 amino acids. Here the CDR3 DNA reads TGTGCCAGTAGCCTAGGACAGGGCGGAATTCCTGAAGCTTTCTTT. Its translation is CASSLGQGGIPEAFF.

The chain recombines TRBV9 with TRBJ2-7; possible D gene TRBD2, 6 bases. CDR1 and CDR2 (germline): SGDLS, YYNGEE. V was clipped by 2 bases and J by 3 bases, with 15 bases between them. The CDR3 extends over 15 amino acids. The chain's CDR3 is CASSVRDSSNYEQYF. As DNA, the CDR3 is TGTGCCAGCAGCGTTCGGGACTCCTCCAACTACGAGCAGTACTTC.